This TCR beta chain was captured by sequencing in a study of cytomegalovirus exposure and HLA in healthy donors. Study-level results: Only CMV serostatus was available as immune exposure information.

The count of this clone is one. Its target is not known. Other DNA sequences of this sample code for an identical CDR3. 13 Jbeta primers and 60 Vbeta primers were used for the PCR. Clones were read by immunoSEQ multiplex PCR, and TCRdb kept only the in-frame ones, dropping some. Among 100,000 or so clones, roughly 84% were seen once, and the ten largest hold around 2.3%. The CDR3 totals 15 residues. CDR1 and CDR2 from the germline V gene are SNHLY and FYNNEI. Trimming left V 6 bases short and J 2 bases short, with 14 bases between. The specimen sequenced was PBMCs. This clonotype was obtained from a man in his late teens or twenties in good health and CMV-seronegative. The J gene is TRBJ1-5, the V gene TRBV2; the D gene is possibly TRBD1 (6 bases). CDR3 region: CASRSGVVGNQPQHF. The CDR3 coding sequence is TGTGCCAGCAGATCAGGGGTTGTAGGCAATCAGCCCCAGCATTTT.